This TCR beta chain derives from a study of control samples from healthy donors and cancer patients. Using immunoSEQ multiplex PCR, the repertoire was profiled, and TCRdb retains in-frame clones only, with some absent. The sample has just over 50,000 clones, roughly 90% seen once; the top ten hold roughly 42%. Germline lookup yields CDR1 MNHEY and CDR2 SVGEGT. V gave up 5 bases and J gave up 4 bases, with 9 bases separating them. This CDR3 is built from 12 residues. This clone came up once. The chain employs TRBV6-2 or TRBV6-3 and TRBJ2-7, with D unclear. The sample taken for sequencing was PBMCs. This clonotype originated in a man aged 50-60 years with head and neck cancer. The CDR3: CASSATRYEQYF. The CDR3 DNA reads as TGTGCCAGCAGTGCTACTCGGTACGAGCAGTACTTC.